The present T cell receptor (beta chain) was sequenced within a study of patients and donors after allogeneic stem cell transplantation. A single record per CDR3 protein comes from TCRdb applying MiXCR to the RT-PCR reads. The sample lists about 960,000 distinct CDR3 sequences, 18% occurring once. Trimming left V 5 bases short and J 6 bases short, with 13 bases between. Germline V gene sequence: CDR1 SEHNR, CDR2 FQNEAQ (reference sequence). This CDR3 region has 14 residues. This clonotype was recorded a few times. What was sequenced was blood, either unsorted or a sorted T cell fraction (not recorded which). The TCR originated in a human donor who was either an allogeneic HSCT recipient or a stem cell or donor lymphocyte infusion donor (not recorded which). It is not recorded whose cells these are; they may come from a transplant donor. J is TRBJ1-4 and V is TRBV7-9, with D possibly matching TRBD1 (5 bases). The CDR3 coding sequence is TGTGCCAGCAGCGAACGGGGGGGTTATGAAAAACTGTTTTTT. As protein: CASSERGGYEKLFF.